The clone carrying this T cell receptor (beta chain) was picked up a small number of times. This entry belongs to a study of OX40 agonist ivuxolimab in advanced cancers. The repertoire was sequenced with immunoSEQ multiplex PCR; TCRdb's copy has only in-frame clones and lacks some. The repertoire holds about 68,000 clones, with 91% as singletons. V lost 3 bases to trimming and J lost 3 bases, with 13 bases between them. This CDR3 spans 14 amino acids. The germline V gene has CDR1 SGHDT and CDR2 YYEEEE. This TCR came from an adult with an advanced solid tumor such as melanoma, head and neck, liver or kidney cancer. This chain uses TRBV5-6 with TRBJ2-7; D is perhaps TRBD2 (6 bases). The sample was CD4+ or CD8+ T cells sorted from blood, taken in a trial of the OX40 agonist ivuxolimab. CDR3 DNA sequence: TGTGCCAGCAGCTCGGACGGGAGATTCTACGAGCAGTACTTC. Translated, it gives CASSSDGRFYEQYF.